These T cell receptor delta chains were read from a single sample in a study of gamma-delta T cells after stem cell transplantation. TCRdb re-analyzed the RT-PCR reads via CATT. Of just under 2,500 delta-chain clones in the sample, over 20% are singletons; the top ten hold 8.6%. The material sequenced was gamma-delta T cells. Every receptor here comes from a human donor. It is not recorded whose cells these are; they may come from a transplant donor. CDR3s include the opening cysteine and the closing phenylalanine or tryptophan. A D gene is named only where the DNA matches it firmly. Only part of the rows carry a size: once, few, many, or a class if the clone is expanded.

d_call clone_size j_call v_call cdr3_nt cdr3_aa
- large TRDJ1 TRDV2 TGTGCCTGTGACACCGTGGGTGGCACCGATAAACTCATCTTT CACDTVGGTDKLIF
- few TRDJ1 TRDV3 TGTGCCTTTTCCTTTTCTACCCATAAGCGACTGGGATATATATGGGACACCGATAAACTCATCTTT CAFSFSTHKRLGYIWDTDKLIF
TRDD3 few TRDJ1 TRDV1 TGTGCTCTTGGGGAACTAGGACTTTCGGTCGGTCGAATCCTTCTCTCTACTGGGGGATACGCGCAGTCCCAATACACCGATAAACTCATCTTT CALGELGLSVGRILLSTGGYAQSQYTDKLIF
TRDD3 few TRDJ1 TRDV1 TGTGCTCTTGGGAACAGGGGCGCTTTACTGGGGGATACTCGGTTCACCGATAAACTCATCTTT CALGNRGALLGDTRFTDKLIF
TRDD3 large TRDJ1 TRDV2 TGTGCCTGTGATCTTCGGTACTGGGGGCCGACCGATAAACTCATCTTT CACDLRYWGPTDKLIF
- - TRDJ1 TRAV29/DV5 - CSVLLCSKRDFLGGIPTLDTDKLIF
- few TRDJ3 TRDV2 TGTGCCTGTGACACCGCGGATACAGTGGCCTGGAACACCCGACAGATGTTTTTC CACDTADTVAWNTRQMFF
TRDD3 - TRDJ3 TRDV2 TGTGCCTGTGGCAACCACTGGGGGAGCTCCTGGGACACCCGACAGATGTTTTTC CACGNHWGSSWDTRQMFF
TRDD3 - TRDJ2 TRDV3 TGTGCCTTTATCCCCTCTTCCCTACCCTCCCTGTACTGGGGATGCGGGACAGCACCCCTCTTCTTT CAFIPSSLPSLYWGCGTAPLFF
- - TRDJ1 TRDV3 TGTGCCTTTCGCATTACCGATAAACTCATCTTT CAFRITDKLIF
- large TRDJ1 TRDV1 TGTGCTCTTGGGGAACTAGGCTACACCGATAAACTCATCTTT CALGELGYTDKLIF
TRDD3 few TRDJ3 TRDV2 TGTGCCTGTGACCTAGTACTGGGGGATTCAAGCTCCTGGGACACCCGACAGATGTTTTTC CACDLVLGDSSSWDTRQMFF
- few TRDJ1 TRDV1 TGTGCTCTTGGGGAACTAGTACGGGGGAAGGTCGATAAACTCATCTTT CALGELVRGKVDKLIF
TRDD3 medium-sized TRDJ1 TRDV1 TGTGCTCTTGGGGAACTCTGCCTACTGGGGGATATCTGGAGGGGGACCGATAAACTCATCTTT CALGELCLLGDIWRGTDKLIF
TRDD3 medium-sized TRDJ3 TRDV2 TGTGCCTGTGACACTGGGGGATACGGCTCCTGGGACACCCGACAGATGTTTTTC CACDTGGYGSWDTRQMFF
- few TRDJ1 TRDV1 TGTGCTCTTGGGGGACTGCCAGGGAGACTCATCTTT CALGGLPGRLIF
TRDD2 few TRDJ1 TRDV1 TGTGCTCTTGGGGAACTTTCCTACTTTGGGTTTGTGGGCGATAAACTCATCTTT CALGELSYFGFVGDKLIF
TRDD3 - TRDJ3 TRDV2 TGTGCCTGTGACACGGTGGGGATACGGGACACCCGACAGATGTTTTTC CACDTVGIRDTRQMFF
TRDD3 - TRDJ3 TRDV2 TGTGCCTGTGACCGAGTACTGGGGGATTCAAGCTCCTGGGACGCCCGACAGATGTTTTTC CACDRVLGDSSSWDARQMFF
- few TRDJ1 TRDV1 TGTGCTCTTGGGGAACTTGGCGGGGGACTCAGGTACACCGATAAACTCATCTTT CALGELGGGLRYTDKLIF
- - TRDJ3 TRDV2 TGTGCCTGTGACTTTGGGCGCTTCTGGGACACCCCCCATATTTTTTTC CACDFGRFWDTPHIFF
- - TRDJ1 TRDV1 TGTGCTCTTGGAGGGCCTTCCTACGTAGGGAGGGGATACCCGTACACCGATAAACTCATCTTT CALGGPSYVGRGYPYTDKLIF
TRDD3 large TRDJ3 TRDV2 TGTGCCTGTGACGCGGTACTGGGGGATACGAGCTCCTGGGACACCCGACAGATGTTTTTC CACDAVLGDTSSWDTRQMFF
TRDD3 - TRDJ1 TRDV1 TGTGCTCTTGGGGAACGACGGGGATACGCGGTCGCCGATAAACTCATCTTC CALGERRGYAVADKLIF
- few TRDJ3 TRDV2 TGTGCCTGTGACCTGGGGAGCTGCTGGGACACCCACCATATTTTTTTC CACDLGSCWDTHHIFF